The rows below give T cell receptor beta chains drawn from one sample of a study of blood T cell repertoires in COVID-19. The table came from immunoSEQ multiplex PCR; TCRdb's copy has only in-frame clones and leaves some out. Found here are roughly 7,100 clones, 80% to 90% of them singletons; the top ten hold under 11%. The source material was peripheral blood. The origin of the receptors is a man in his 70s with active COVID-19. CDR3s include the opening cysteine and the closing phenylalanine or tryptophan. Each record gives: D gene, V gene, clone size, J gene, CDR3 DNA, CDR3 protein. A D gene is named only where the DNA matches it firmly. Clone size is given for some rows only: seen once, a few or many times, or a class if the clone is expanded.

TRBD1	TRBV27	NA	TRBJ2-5	TGTGCCAGCAGTTCCCGGACAGGCAGGTTTGAAGAGACCCAGTACTTC	CASSSRTGRFEETQYF
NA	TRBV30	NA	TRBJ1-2	TGTGCCTGGAACGCGGGTTCCTATGGCTACACCTTC	CAWNAGSYGYTF
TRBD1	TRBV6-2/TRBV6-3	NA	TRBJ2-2	TGTGCCAGCAGCCCGGGACAGGGGGCTATCGGGGAGCTGTTTTTT	CASSPGQGAIGELFF
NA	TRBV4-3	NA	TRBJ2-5	TGCGCCAGCAGCCAAGTTGGGGGAGGAGAGACCCAGTACTTC	CASSQVGGGETQYF
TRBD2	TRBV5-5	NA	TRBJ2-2	TGTGCCAGCAGAAGCCTAGCGGGGGATACCGGGGAGCTGTTTTTT	CASRSLAGDTGELFF
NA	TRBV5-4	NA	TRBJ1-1	TGTGCCAGCAGCTTGGATCCGACAGGAATGAACACTGAAGCTTTCTTT	CASSLDPTGMNTEAFF
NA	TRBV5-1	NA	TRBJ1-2	TGCGCCAGCAGCTCAGGGGCGGGGGGCGGAAGACCTTATGGCTACACCTTC	CASSSGAGGGRPYGYTF
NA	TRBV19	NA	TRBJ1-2	TGTGCCAGTAGGGACAGATCAACTAACTATGGCTACACCTTC	CASRDRSTNYGYTF
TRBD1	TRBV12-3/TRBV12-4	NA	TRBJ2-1	TGTGCCAGCAGCCGAGGACAGGATCAGTTCTTC	CASSRGQDQFF
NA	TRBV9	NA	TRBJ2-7	TGTGCCAGCAGCGTAGCCTCACACTACGAGCAGTACTTC	CASSVASHYEQYF
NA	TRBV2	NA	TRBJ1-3	TGTGCCAGAAAGGGGAATGGAAACACCATATATTTT	CARKGNGNTIYF
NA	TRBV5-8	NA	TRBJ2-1	TGTGCCAGCAGCCGGGGTAGGGTGATCGGCTACAATGAGCAGTTCTTC	CASSRGRVIGYNEQFF
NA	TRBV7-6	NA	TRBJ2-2	TGTGCCAGCAGCTTAGCGCTTTCGGAGCAGGGCACCGGGGAGCTGTTTTTT	CASSLALSEQGTGELFF
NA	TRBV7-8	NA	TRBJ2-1	TGTGCCAGCAGCACCTGGAGGAGCTCCTACAATGAGCAGTTCTTC	CASSTWRSSYNEQFF
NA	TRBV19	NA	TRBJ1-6	TGTGCCAGTCGGGAGGGGCCCACTCATAATTCACCCCTCCACTTT	CASREGPTHNSPLHF
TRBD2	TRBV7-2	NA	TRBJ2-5	TGTGCCAGCAGCTTCCGAAGCGGGGGGGCAGAGACCCAGTACTTC	CASSFRSGGAETQYF
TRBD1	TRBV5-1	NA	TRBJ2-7	TGCGCCAGCAGCCCACAGGGGCCTAACTACGAGCAGTACTTC	CASSPQGPNYEQYF
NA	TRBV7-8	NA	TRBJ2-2	TGTGCCAGCAGCCCAGTTGGCGGGGAGCTGTTTTTT	CASSPVGGELFF
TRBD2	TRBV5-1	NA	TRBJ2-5	TGCGCCAGCAGCGTTCGACTAGCGGGGGACCGAACGACGGGGGAGACCCAGTACTTC	CASSVRLAGDRTTGETQYF
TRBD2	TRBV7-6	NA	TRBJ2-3	TGTGCCAGCAGCTTAGGTAGCGGGGGGAACACAGATACGCAGTATTTT	CASSLGSGGNTDTQYF
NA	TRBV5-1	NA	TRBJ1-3	TGCGCCAGCAGCTTGGGACAGAGTCGGGACACCATATATTTT	CASSLGQSRDTIYF
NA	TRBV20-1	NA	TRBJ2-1	TGCAGTGCTAGTACAGGGCCGAATGAGCAGTTCTTC	CSASTGPNEQFF
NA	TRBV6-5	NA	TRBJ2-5	TGTGCCAGCAGTTACTCGAGGCCCAGCCTGGAGACCCAGTACTTC	CASSYSRPSLETQYF
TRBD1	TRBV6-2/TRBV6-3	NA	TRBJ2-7	TGTGCCAGCAGTTTAGGGGACAGGGGCGCCTACGAGCAGTACTTC	CASSLGDRGAYEQYF
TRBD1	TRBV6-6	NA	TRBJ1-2	TGTGCCAGCAGTTACGGAGACAGGGCCTATGGCTACACCTTC	CASSYGDRAYGYTF
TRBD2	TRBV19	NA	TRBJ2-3	TGTGCCAGTAGCGTAGCGGGGGGCCCAGATACGCAGTATTTT	CASSVAGGPDTQYF
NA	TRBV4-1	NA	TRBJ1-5	TGCGCCAGCAGTCCCCCCGCTATCAAGCCCCAGCATTTT	CASSPPAIKPQHF
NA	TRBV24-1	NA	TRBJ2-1	TGTGCCACCAGTGATCACCGACAGGTCCTCTTCTTC	CATSDHRQVLFF
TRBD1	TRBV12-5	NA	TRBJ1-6	TGTGCTAGTGGTTTGGCGGGGACAGGGAATTCACCCCTCCACTTT	CASGLAGTGNSPLHF
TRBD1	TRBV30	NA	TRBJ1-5	TGTGCCTACCGGACAGGGAATCAGCCCCAGCATTTT	CAYRTGNQPQHF
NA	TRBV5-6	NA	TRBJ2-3	TGTGCCAGCAGCAGGGCAGGGTGGGATACGCAGTATTTT	CASSRAGWDTQYF
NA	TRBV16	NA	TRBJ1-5	TGTGCCAGCAGCCAATCCGGGAATAGCAATCAGCCCCAGCATTTT	CASSQSGNSNQPQHF
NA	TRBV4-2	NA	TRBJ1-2	TGTGCCAGCAGCCAAGGACAGAACTATGGCTACACCTTC	CASSQGQNYGYTF
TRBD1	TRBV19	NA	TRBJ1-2	TGTGCCAGTAGTCACCTACAGGGGAACTATGGCTACACCTTC	CASSHLQGNYGYTF
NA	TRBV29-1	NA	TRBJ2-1	TGCAGCGTTGCTACCTTTTCCTACAATGAGCAGTTCTTC	CSVATFSYNEQFF
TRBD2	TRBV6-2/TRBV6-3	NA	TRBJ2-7	TGTGCCAGCAGCGACCTAGCGGGGGGGATCTACGAGCAGTACTTC	CASSDLAGGIYEQYF
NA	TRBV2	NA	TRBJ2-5	TGTGCCAGTAGGCGCCGCTACGGACTACCAGAAGAGACCCAGTACTTC	CASRRRYGLPEETQYF
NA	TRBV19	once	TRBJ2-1	TGTGCCAGTAGCGATACAGGGAAACCCTACAATGAGCAGTTCTTC	CASSDTGKPYNEQFF
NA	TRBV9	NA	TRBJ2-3	TGTGCCAGCAGCGTAGTCCCTGGCCCGAGCACAGATACGCAGTATTTT	CASSVVPGPSTDTQYF
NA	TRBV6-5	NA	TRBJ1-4	TGTGCCAGCCCCTGGGGGGGCAGGGGAGGGGAAAAACTGTTTTTT	CASPWGGRGGEKLFF
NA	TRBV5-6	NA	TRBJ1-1	TGTGCCAGCAGCTTGATCGGGGGAACTGAAGCTTTCTTT	CASSLIGGTEAFF
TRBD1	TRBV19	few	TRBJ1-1	TGTGCCAGCCTGACAGGGGTGACGGCGAACACTGAAGCTTTCTTT	CASLTGVTANTEAFF
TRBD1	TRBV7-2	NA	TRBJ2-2	TGTGCCAGCAGCTTGACAGGGTTTGTAAACACCGGGGAGCTGTTTTTT	CASSLTGFVNTGELFF
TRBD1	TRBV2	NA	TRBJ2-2	TGTGCCAGCAGTTTAGGGGGCTACACCGGGGAGCTGTTTTTT	CASSLGGYTGELFF
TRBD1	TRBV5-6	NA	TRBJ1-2	TGTGCCAGCAGTTTTGGACAGGGCTTTACCTATGGCTACACCTTC	CASSFGQGFTYGYTF
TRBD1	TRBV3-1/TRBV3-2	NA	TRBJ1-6	TGTGCCAGCAGCCGAGGGACAGGGAGTGTAGGCCCCTATAATTCACCCCTCCACTTT	CASSRGTGSVGPYNSPLHF
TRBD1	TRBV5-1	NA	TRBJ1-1	TGCGCCAGCAGCCTCTTCACAGGGGGCTTGGACACTGAAGCTTTCTTT	CASSLFTGGLDTEAFF
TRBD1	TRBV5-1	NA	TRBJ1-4	TGCGCCAGCAGCCCTACAGGGGTAATGGGAAAACTGTTTTTT	CASSPTGVMGKLFF
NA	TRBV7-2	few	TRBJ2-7	TGTGCCAGCAGCTTAGGATCGACCGCGGTGGGGGGCTACGAGCAGTACTTC	CASSLGSTAVGGYEQYF
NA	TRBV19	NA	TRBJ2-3	TGTGCCAGTAGTATAGATGGCGGAATAAGCACAGATACGCAGTATTTT	CASSIDGGISTDTQYF